Presented here are 18 T cell receptor beta chains from one specimen sequenced in a study of vaccination and CD4 T cells after COVID-19. As for treatment: roughly 10-day PBMC culture with coronavirus spike peptide pools or control peptides (ViraFEST assay). Sequencing of cultured CD4+ T cell DNA used the Oncomine TCR Beta short-read assay. One entry per CDR3 protein results from TCRdb running MiXCR on the PCR reads. The sample lists around 26,000 distinct CDR3 sequences, around two thirds occurring once. These receptors have no known antigen. The sequenced material came from CD4+ T cells from blood, cultured in vitro. All receptors come from a human donor who had recovered from COVID-19.

This clonotype has only one observation. The rearrangement uses TRBV20-1 and TRBJ2-1, with 9 bases lining up with TRBD1. The CDR3 consists of 15 residues. Germline lookup yields CDR1 DFQATT and CDR2 SNEGSKA (reference sequence). V shed 2 bases and J 7 bases; nucleotides not matched to a gene: 9. The CDR3 protein is CSARTGGAGVNEQFF. DNA of the CDR3: TGCAGTGCTAGAACAGGGGGCGCAGGAGTAAATGAGCAGTTCTTC.

V is TRBV6-5 and J is TRBJ1-5; a possible D gene is TRBD1 (5 bases). Trimming stripped 0 bases from V and 0 bases from J, with 12 bases between. The V gene's germline CDR1 is MNHEY and CDR2 SVGAGI. This CDR3 contains 17 residues. Written as DNA, the CDR3 is TGTGCCAGCAGTTACTCGGGGGGTGCGAATAGCAATCAGCCCCAGCATTTT. Translation: CASSYSGGANSNQPQHF.

The V call is TRBV20-1, the J call TRBJ1-3; D gene unclear. This CDR3 spans 11 amino acids. CDR1 and CDR2 from the germline V gene are DFQATT and SNEGSKA (reference sequence). V shed 6 bases and J shed 4 bases, with 7 bases lying between them. The CDR3 region is CSAQTGNTIYF. The CDR3 DNA follows: TGCAGTGCCCAAACCGGAAACACCATATATTTT.

This clonotype came up a few times. The chain recombines TRBV7-6 with TRBJ1-1, with D unclear. V lost 5 bases, J lost 3 bases, and 10 bases lay in between. The CDR3 runs to 13 residues. Germline CDR1 reads SGHVS; CDR2 reads FNYEAQ. The CDR3 region has the DNA TGTGCCAGCAGCGCCCAGGATTACACTGAAGCTTTCTTT. Encoded protein: CASSAQDYTEAFF.

This rearrangement joins TRBV7-9 to TRBJ2-1; a weak D match, TRBD2 (5 bases). Germline V CDR1 and CDR2: SEHNR, FQNEAQ (reference sequence). This CDR3 is built from 17 residues. V lost 2 bases and J lost 0, with 14 bases in between. This chain's CDR3 is CASSLYSGRTSYNEQFF. The CDR3, as DNA: TGTGCCAGCAGCTTATACAGCGGCAGAACCTCCTACAATGAGCAGTTCTTC.

On this clonotype itself: One end of the junction varies from germline; a read error may be responsible. This chain connects TRBV7-7 to TRBJ2-2; D ambiguous. Germline CDR1 SSHAT, CDR2 FNYEAQ (reference sequence). The CDR3 extends over 12 amino acids. CDR3 region: CASSLYGGELFF. The DNA for the CDR3 is TGTGCTAGCAGCTTGTATGGCGGGGAGCTGTTTTTT. The full variable domain, completed using reference TRBV7-7 and TRBJ2-2, is GAGVSQSPRYKVTKRGQDVTLRCDPISSHATLYWYQQALGQGPEFLTYFNYEAQPDKSGLPSDRFSAERPEGSISTLTIQRTEQRDSAMYRCASSLYGGELFFGEGSRLTVL.

The chain is built from TRBV11-2 and TRBJ1-5, with D perhaps matching TRBD1 (5 bases). V lost 5 bases and J lost 9, with 11 bases in between. This CDR3 spans 12 amino acids. Germline assignment: CDR1 SGHAT and CDR2 FQNNGV. In nucleotides, the CDR3 is TGTGCCAGCAGCCCTAGGGGTGGGCCCCAGCATTTT. It is translated as CASSPRGGPQHF.

This rearrangement joins TRBV4-1 to TRBJ1-3; no reliable D call. Germline V gives CDR1 MGHRA, CDR2 YSYEKL. Deletions cut 5 bases from V and 0 bases from J, with 14 bases between. This CDR3 has 16 residues. The CDR3 nucleotides are TGCGCCAGCAGCTTTCCGACGGGCGACTCTGGAAACACCATATATTTT. Encoded protein: CASSFPTGDSGNTIYF.

This clonotype was observed a handful of times. No DNA is shown, since the ends of the CDR3 on it are uncertain; the CDR3 is the one TCRdb lists. This chain joins TRBV5-3 and TRBJ1-5; TRBD1 reflects the table's D call only, with no check against the DNA. TRBV5-3 is classed as an ORF, of uncertain function. The CDR3 has 18 amino acids, counting both end residues. The CDR3 here is CAGYACTRDRALNQPQHF.

The chain joins TRBV6-2 or TRBV6-3 to TRBJ2-7, with D hard to call. The germline CDR1 and CDR2 sequences are MNHEY and SVGEGT. This CDR3 region has 11 residues. V lost 4 bases to trimming and J lost 6 bases, with 7 bases between them. The DNA of the CDR3 is TGTGCCAGCAGTTGGGTGTTCGAGCAGTACTTC. Translation gives CASSWVFEQYF.

V usage is TRBV6-4 and J usage is TRBJ1-1; D is perhaps TRBD1 (5 bases). CDR1 and CDR2 from the germline V gene are MRHNA and SNTAGT. The ends were cut back, 6 bases at V and 0 bases at J, with 14 bases in the middle. The length of the CDR3 is 15 residues. The CDR3 reads CASRTQVGMNTEAFF. The CDR3 region has the DNA TGTGCCAGCAGAACACAGGTGGGAATGAACACTGAAGCTTTCTTT.

The V and J genes are TRBV19 and TRBJ2-1, with D perhaps being TRBD1 or TRBD2 (5 bases each). The V gene's germline CDR1 is LNHDA and CDR2 SQIVND (reference sequence). CDR3 length: 13 amino acids. Deletions cut 2 bases from V and 8 bases from J, with 10 bases between. This CDR3 reads CASSIQRGDEQFF. The DNA of the CDR3 is TGTGCCAGTAGTATACAGCGAGGGGATGAGCAGTTCTTC.

In its sample, this clonotype was seen once. The chain employs TRBV19 and TRBJ2-3, with 9 bases lining up with TRBD2. The CDR3 is 15 residues long. Trimming cost V 6 bases and J 0 bases; bases outside gene matches: 4. Per germline, CDR1 LNHDA and CDR2 SQIVND (reference sequence). The CDR3 sequence is CASRLSGSSTDTQYF. CDR3 DNA sequence: TGTGCCAGTAGACTTAGCGGGAGTAGCACAGATACGCAGTATTTT.

The V call is TRBV30, the J call TRBJ2-4; D assignment may be TRBD1 or TRBD2 (6 bases each). Germline CDR1 GTSNPN, CDR2 SVGIG (reference sequence). The CDR3 loop spans 14 amino acids. The germline V and J ends were trimmed by 2 bases and 8 bases, with 16 bases remaining between them. CDR3 protein: CAWSSPGRGDIQYF. The CDR3, as DNA: TGTGCCTGGAGTAGCCCCGGTAGGGGGGACATTCAGTACTTC. Looking up the rest from reference TRBV30 and TRBJ2-4 gives the full variable domain: SQTIHQWPATLVQPVGSPLSLECTVEGTSNPNLYWYRQAAGRGLQLLFYSVGIGQISSEVPQNLSASRPQDRQFILSSKKLLLSDSGFYLCAWSSPGRGDIQYFGAGTRLSVL.

The chain carries TRBV19 and TRBJ1-1; 7 bases line up with TRBD1. J gave up 6 bases and V 1 base, and 2 bases lay outside the gene matches. CDR3 length: 13 amino acids. Germline V gene data show CDR1 as LNHDA and CDR2 as SQIVND (reference sequence). CDR3 protein: CASSIVGGSEAFF. Written as DNA, the CDR3 is TGTGCCAGTAGTATAGTAGGGGGCTCTGAAGCTTTCTTT.

This clonotype was seen more than once but under ten times. This chain joins TRBV6-1 and TRBJ1-5, with D unresolved. Trimming pared 5 bases from V and 0 bases from J, leaving 8 bases between. CDR1 is MNHNS and CDR2 is SASEGT in the germline V gene. This CDR3 comprises 14 residues. The CDR3 loop reads CASSLQYSNQPQHF. The CDR3, as DNA: TGTGCCAGCAGTCTACAATATAGCAATCAGCCCCAGCATTTT.

The chain has TRBV29-1 and TRBJ2-3; D is ambiguous. V shed 6 bases and J shed 6 bases, with 13 bases lying between them. The CDR3 extends over 12 amino acids. Germline-derived CDR1 and CDR2 are SQVTM and ANQGSEA. In DNA form, the CDR3 reads TGCAGCGTATCGACGGTCGGGGATACGCAGTATTTT. Its translation is CSVSTVGDTQYF.

This clonotype was counted a few times. The rearrangement links TRBV6-5 to TRBJ1-5; 7 bases are shared with TRBD1. The CDR3 spans 14 residues. CDR1 is MNHEY and CDR2 is SVGAGI in the germline V gene. Losses at the gene ends were 1 base for V and 6 bases for J; bases not matched to a gene: 3. In nucleotides, the CDR3 is TGTGCCAGCAGTTACTTGACAGGGAGTCAGCCCCAGCATTTT. It translates to CASSYLTGSQPQHF.